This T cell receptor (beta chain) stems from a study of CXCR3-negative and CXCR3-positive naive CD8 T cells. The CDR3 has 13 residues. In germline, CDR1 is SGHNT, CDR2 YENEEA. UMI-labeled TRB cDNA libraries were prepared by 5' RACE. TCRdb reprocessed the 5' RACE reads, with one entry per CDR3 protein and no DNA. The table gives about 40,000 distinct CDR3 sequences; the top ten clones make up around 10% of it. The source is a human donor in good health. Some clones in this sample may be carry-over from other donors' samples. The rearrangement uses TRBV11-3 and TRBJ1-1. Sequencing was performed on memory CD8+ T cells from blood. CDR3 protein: CASTGRAQTEAFF.